Each of the 3 T cell receptor beta chains below was sequenced from the same sample in a study of regulatory T cells in long-lasting Graves disease. Arm-PCR of CDR3 regions and iRepertoire HTBI primers were the basis on which TCR beta libraries were built. TCRdb recomputed calls from the multiplex PCR reads with MiXCR, one row per CDR3 protein. Of under 400,000 distinct CDR3 sequences listed, 16% are singletons. Time point specified: newly diagnosed GD, antithyroid drugs for less than 3 months. Researchers made the TCR library from RNA that was extracted from PBMCs. These records were also assigned to another study, of T cells in Graves' hyperthyroidism and ophthalmopathy.

This material consisted of peripheral blood mononuclear cells (PBMCs), taken at new diagnosis, from a patient treated with antithyroid drugs. The receptors come from a man aged 35 to 55 with Graves disease.

This clonotype was picked up a small number of times. One base away lies a much larger clone, so this may be a sequencing read error. V gene TRBV12-3 or TRBV12-4 combines with J gene TRBJ2-5; D gene uncertain. The CDR3 loop spans 15 amino acids. The CDR3 DNA sequence: TGTGCCAGCAGTTTCCGGCAGGCGGAGAGAGAGACCCAGCACTTC. It is translated as CASSFRQAERETQHF.

The rearrangement links TRBV10-3 to TRBJ2-1; 8 bases are shared with TRBD1. V lost 4 bases and J lost 7; bases outside the gene matches: 9. Germline V gene data show CDR1 as ENHRY and CDR2 as SYGVKD. This CDR3 region has 15 residues. This CDR3 reads CAISGPGQAGNEQFF. The DNA for the CDR3 is TGTGCCATCAGTGGACCGGGACAGGCAGGAAATGAGCAGTTCTTC.

This clonotype was seen a few times. This chain connects TRBV19 to TRBJ1-4; D gene ambiguous. Per the germline V gene, CDR1 is LNHDA and CDR2 is SQIVND (reference sequence). The CDR3 is 13 residues long. V lost 2 bases and J 7 bases, leaving 8 bases between the germline ends. CDR3 nucleotide sequence: TGTGCCAGTAGTATAACCGGGGTTGAAAAACTGTTTTTT. This codes for CASSITGVEKLFF.